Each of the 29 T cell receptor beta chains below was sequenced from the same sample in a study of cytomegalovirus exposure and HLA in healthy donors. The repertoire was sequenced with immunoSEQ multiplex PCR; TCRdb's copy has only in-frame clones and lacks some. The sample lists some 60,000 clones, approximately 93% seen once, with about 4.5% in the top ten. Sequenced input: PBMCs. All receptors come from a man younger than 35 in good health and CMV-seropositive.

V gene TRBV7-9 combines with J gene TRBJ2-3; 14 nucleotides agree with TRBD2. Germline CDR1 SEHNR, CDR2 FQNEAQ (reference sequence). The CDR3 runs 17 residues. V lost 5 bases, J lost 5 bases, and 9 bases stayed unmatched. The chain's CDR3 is CASSPTGLAGVVDTQYF. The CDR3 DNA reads TGTGCCAGCAGCCCCACGGGACTAGCGGGAGTGGTAGATACGCAGTATTTT.

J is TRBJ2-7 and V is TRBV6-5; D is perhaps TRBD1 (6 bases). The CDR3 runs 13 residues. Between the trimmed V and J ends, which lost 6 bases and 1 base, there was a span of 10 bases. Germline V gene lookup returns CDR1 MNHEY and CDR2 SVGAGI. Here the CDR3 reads CASRLGTSYEQYF. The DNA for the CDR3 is TGTGCCAGCAGACTAGGGACATCCTACGAGCAGTACTTC.

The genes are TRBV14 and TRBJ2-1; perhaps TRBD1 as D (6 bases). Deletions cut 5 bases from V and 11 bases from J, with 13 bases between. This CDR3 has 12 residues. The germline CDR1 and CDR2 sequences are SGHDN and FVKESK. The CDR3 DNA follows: TGTGCCAGCAGCGTGAGCCGGGACAAGCAGTTCTTC. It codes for CASSVSRDKQFF.

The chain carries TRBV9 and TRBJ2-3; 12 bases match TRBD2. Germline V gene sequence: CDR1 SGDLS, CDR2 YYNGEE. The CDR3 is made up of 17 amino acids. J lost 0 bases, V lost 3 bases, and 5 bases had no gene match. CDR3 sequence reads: CASSAGTSGSSTDTQYF. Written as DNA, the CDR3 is TGTGCCAGCAGCGCAGGGACTAGCGGGTCAAGCACAGATACGCAGTATTTT.

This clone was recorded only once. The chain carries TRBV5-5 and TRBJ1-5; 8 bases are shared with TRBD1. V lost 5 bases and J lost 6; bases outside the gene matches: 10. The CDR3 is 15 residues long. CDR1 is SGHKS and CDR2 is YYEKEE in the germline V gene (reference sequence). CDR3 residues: CASSRDRGGVQPQHF. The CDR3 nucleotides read TGTGCCAGCAGTCGCGACAGGGGAGGGGTTCAGCCCCAGCATTTT. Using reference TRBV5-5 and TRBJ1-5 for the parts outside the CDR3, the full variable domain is DAGVTQSPTHLIKTRGQQVTLRCSPISGHKSVSWYQQVLGQGPQFIFQYYEKEERGRGNFPDRFSARQFPNYSSELNVNALLLGDSALYLCASSRDRGGVQPQHFGDGTRLSIL.

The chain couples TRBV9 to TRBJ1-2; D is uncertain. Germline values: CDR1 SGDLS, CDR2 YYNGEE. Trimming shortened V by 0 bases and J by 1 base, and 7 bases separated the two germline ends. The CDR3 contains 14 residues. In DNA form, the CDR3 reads TGTGCCAGCAGCGTAGACAGATTTAACTATGGCTACACCTTC. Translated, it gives CASSVDRFNYGYTF.

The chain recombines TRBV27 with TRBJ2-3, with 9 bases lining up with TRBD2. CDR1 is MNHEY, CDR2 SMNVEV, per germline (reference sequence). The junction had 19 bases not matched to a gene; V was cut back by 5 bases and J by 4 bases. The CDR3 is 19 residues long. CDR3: CASSTQRASSGVPPDTQYF. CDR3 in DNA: TGTGCCAGCAGTACGCAACGAGCCTCTAGCGGGGTTCCTCCAGATACGCAGTATTTT.

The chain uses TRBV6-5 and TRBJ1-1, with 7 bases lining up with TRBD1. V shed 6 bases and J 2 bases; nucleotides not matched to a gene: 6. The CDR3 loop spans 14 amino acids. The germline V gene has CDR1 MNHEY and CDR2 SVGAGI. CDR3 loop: CASSRDSLNTEAFF. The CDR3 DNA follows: TGTGCCAGCAGCCGGGACAGCCTAAACACTGAAGCTTTCTTT.

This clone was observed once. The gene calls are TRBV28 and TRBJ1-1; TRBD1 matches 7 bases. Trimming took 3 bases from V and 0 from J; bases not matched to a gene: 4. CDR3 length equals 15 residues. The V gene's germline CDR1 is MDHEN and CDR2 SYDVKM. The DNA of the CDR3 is TGTGCCAGCAGTTTGCCTACAGGGGTGAACACTGAAGCTTTCTTT. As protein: CASSLPTGVNTEAFF.

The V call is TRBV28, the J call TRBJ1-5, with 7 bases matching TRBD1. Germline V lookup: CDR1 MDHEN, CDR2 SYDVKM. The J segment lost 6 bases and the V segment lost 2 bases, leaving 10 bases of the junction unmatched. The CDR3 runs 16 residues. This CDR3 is CASSLRGTGVVQPQHF. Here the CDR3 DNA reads TGTGCCAGCAGTTTAAGGGGTACAGGGGTGGTTCAGCCCCAGCATTTT.

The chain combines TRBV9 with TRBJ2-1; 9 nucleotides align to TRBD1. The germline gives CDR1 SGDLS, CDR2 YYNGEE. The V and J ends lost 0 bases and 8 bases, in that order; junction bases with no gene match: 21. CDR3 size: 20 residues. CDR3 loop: CASSVATVGWGTGSGDEQFF. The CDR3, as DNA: TGTGCCAGCAGCGTAGCCACCGTGGGGTGGGGGACAGGGTCCGGAGATGAGCAGTTCTTC. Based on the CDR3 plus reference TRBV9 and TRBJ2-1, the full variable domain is DSGVTQTPKHLITATGQRVTLRCSPRSGDLSVYWYQQSLDQGLQFLIQYYNGEERAKGNILERFSAQQFPDLHSELNLSSLELGDSALYFCASSVATVGWGTGSGDEQFFGPGTRLTVL.

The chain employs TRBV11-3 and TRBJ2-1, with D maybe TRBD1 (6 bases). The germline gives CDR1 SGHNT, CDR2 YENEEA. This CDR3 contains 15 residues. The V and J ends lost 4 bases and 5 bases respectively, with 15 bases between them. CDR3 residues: CASSSRDTVNNEQFF. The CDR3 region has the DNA TGTGCCAGCAGCTCCCGGGACACGGTTAACAATGAGCAGTTCTTC.

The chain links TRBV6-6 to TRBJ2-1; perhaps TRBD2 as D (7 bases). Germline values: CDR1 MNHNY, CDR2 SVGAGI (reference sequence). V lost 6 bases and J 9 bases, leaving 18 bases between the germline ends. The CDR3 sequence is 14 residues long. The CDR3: CASSQLGGPGEQFF. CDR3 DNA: TGTGCCAGCAGCCAATTGGGGGGGCCTGGTGAGCAGTTCTTC.

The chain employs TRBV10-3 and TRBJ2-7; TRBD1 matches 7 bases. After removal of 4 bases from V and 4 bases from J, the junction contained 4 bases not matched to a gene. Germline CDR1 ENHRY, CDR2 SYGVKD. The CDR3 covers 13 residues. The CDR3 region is CAISAQGVYEQYF. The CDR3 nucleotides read TGTGCCATCAGTGCGCAGGGGGTGTACGAGCAGTACTTC.

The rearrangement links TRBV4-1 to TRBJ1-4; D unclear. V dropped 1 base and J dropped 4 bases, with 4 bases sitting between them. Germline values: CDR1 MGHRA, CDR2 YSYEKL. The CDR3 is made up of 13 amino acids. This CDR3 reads CASSQALNEKLFF. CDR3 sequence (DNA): TGCGCCAGCAGCCAAGCACTTAATGAAAAACTGTTTTTT.

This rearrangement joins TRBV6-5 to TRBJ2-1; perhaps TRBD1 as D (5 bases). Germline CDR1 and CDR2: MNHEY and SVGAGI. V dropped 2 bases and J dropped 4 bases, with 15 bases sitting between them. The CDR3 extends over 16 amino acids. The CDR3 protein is CASSYRAGSGYNEQFF. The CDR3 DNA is TGTGCCAGCAGTTACAGGGCAGGGTCAGGATACAATGAGCAGTTCTTC.

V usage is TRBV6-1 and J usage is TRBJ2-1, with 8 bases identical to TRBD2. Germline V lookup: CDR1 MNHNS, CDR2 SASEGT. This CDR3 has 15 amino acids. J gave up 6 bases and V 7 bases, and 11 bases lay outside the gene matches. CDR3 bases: TGTGCCAGCAATCAAGCGGGAGAGATTTCCAATGAGCAGTTCTTC. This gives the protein CASNQAGEISNEQFF.

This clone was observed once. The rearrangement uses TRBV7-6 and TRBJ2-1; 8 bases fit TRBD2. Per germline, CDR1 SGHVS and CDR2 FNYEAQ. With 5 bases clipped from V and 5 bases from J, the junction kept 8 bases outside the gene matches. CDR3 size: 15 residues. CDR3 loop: CASSRRTSWDNEQFF. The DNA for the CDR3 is TGTGCCAGCAGCCGACGGACTAGCTGGGACAATGAGCAGTTCTTC.

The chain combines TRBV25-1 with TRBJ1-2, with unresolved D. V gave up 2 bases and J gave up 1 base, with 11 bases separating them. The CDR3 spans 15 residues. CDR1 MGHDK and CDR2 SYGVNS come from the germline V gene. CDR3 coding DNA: TGTGCCAGCAGTGAAGCGGGGTCCATTAACTATGGCTACACCTTC. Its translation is CASSEAGSINYGYTF.

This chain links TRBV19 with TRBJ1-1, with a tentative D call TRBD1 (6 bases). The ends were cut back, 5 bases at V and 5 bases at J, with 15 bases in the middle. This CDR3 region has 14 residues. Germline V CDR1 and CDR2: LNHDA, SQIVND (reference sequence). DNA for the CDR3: TGTGCCAGTAGTCCCCCGGGGGGGCCGACTGAAGCTTTCTTT. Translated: CASSPPGGPTEAFF.

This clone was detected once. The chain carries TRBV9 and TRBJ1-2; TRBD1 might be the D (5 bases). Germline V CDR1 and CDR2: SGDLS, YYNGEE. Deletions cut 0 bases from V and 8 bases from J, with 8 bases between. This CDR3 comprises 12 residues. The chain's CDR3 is CASSVGGVGYTF. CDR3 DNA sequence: TGTGCCAGCAGCGTAGGGGGGGTCGGCTACACCTTC. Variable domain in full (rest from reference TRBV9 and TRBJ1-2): DSGVTQTPKHLITATGQRVTLRCSPRSGDLSVYWYQQSLDQGLQFLIQYYNGEERAKGNILERFSAQQFPDLHSELNLSSLELGDSALYFCASSVGGVGYTFGSGTRLTVV.

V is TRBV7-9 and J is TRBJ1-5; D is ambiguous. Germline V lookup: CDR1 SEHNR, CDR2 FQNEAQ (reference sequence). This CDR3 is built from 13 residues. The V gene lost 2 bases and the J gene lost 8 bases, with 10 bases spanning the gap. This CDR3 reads CASSLTGNEPQHF. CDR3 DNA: TGTGCCAGCAGCTTAACCGGGAACGAGCCCCAGCATTTT.

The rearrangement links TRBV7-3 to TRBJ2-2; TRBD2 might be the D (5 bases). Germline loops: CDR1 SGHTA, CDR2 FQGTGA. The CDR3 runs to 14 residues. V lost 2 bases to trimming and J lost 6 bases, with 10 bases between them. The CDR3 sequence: CASSLASSAGELFF. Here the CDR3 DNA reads TGTGCCAGCAGCTTAGCTAGCAGCGCCGGGGAGCTGTTTTTT.

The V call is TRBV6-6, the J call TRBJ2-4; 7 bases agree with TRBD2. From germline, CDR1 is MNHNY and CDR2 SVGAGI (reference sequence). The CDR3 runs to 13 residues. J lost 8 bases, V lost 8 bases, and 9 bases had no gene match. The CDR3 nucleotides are TGTGCCAGCCGTCGGCGGGAGAAGTACATTCAGTACTTC. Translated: CASRRREKYIQYF.

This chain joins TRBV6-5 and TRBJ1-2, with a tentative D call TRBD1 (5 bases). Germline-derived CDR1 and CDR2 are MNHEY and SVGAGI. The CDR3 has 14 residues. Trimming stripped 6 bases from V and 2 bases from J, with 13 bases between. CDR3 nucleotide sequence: TGTGCCAGCAGCCAAACCAGGGAAAACTATGGCTACACCTTC. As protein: CASSQTRENYGYTF.

CDR3 DNA: TGTGCCAGCTCACCAAATCCGGGGACAGCCGAGCAGTACTTC. Protein product: CASSPNPGTAEQYF. This rearrangement joins TRBV18 to TRBJ2-7; 7 nucleotides line up with TRBD1. Germline assignment: CDR1 KGHSH and CDR2 LQKENI. The CDR3 runs 14 residues. Unmatched junction bases numbered 7, after V lost 2 bases and J lost 6 bases.

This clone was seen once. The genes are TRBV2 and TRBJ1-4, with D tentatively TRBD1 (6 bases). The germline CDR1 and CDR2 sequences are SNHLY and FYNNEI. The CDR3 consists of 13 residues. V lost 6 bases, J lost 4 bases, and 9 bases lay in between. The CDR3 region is CASSGQNNEKLFF. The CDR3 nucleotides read TGTGCCAGCAGCGGACAGAATAATGAAAAACTGTTTTTT.

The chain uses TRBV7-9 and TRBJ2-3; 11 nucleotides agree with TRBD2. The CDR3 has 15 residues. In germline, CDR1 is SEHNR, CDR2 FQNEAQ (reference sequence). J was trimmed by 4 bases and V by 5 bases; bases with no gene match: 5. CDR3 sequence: CASSPLAGEADTQYF. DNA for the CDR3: TGTGCCAGCAGCCCACTAGCGGGAGAAGCAGATACGCAGTATTTT. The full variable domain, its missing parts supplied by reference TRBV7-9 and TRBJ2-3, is DTGVSQNPRHKITKRGQNVTFRCDPISEHNRLYWYRQTLGQGPEFLTYFQNEAQLEKSRLLSDRFSAERPKGSFSTLEIQRTEQGDSAMYLCASSPLAGEADTQYFGPGTRLTVL.

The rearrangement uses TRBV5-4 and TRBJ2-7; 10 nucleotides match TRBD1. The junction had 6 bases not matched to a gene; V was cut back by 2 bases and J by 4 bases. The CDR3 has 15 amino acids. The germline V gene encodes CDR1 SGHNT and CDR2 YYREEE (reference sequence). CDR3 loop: CASSLPGQGLYEQYF. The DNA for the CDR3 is TGTGCCAGCAGCTTACCGGGACAGGGGTTATACGAGCAGTACTTC.